This TCR beta chain was captured in a study of T cell changes during pregnancy in multiple sclerosis. The CDR3 consists of 15 residues. Trimming took off 6 bases at V and 11 bases at J, with 25 bases between the two ends. In germline, CDR1 is SEHNR, CDR2 FQNEAQ (reference sequence). Libraries were prepared by immunoSEQ multiplex PCR; TCRdb keeps only in-frame clonotypes and omits some of them. Of tens of thousands of clones in the sample, more than 90% are singletons; the top ten hold around 0.5%. The rearrangement joins TRBV7-9 to TRBJ1-1; no clear D gene. Sequenced here: CD4+ T cells from peripheral blood mononuclear cells, sampled in the second trimester of pregnancy. The TCR was taken from a female donor in good health, enrolled as a control in a pregnancy study. The CDR3 bases are TGTGCCAGCAGTGCCGCCCTGGGCCCCCAGCGGGATGCTTTCTTT. Its translation: CASSAALGPQRDAFF. Filled out from reference TRBV7-9 and TRBJ1-1, the complete variable domain reads DTGVSQNPRHKITKRGQNVTFRCDPISEHNRLYWYRQTLGQGPEFLTYFQNEAQLEKSRLLSDRFSAERPKGSFSTLEIQRTEQGDSAMYLCASSAALGPQRDAFFGQGTRLTVV.